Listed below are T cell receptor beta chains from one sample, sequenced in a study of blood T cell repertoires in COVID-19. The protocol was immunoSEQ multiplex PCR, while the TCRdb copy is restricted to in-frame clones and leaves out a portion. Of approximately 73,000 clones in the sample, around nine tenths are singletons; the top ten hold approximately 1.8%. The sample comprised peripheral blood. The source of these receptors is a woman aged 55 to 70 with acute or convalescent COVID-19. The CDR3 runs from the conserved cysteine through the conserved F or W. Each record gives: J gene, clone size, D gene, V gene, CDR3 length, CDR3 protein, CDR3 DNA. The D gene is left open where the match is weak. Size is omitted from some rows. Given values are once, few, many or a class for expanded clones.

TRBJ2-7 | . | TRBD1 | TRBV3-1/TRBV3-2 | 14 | CASSHPGGSYEQYF | TGTGCCAGCAGCCACCCAGGGGGCTCCTACGAGCAGTACTTC
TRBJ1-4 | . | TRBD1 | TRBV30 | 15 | CAWGHPSDREGKLFF | TGTGCCTGGGGACACCCTTCGGACAGGGAAGGAAAACTGTTTTTT
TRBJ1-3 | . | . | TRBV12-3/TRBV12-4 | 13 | CASSTVSGNTIYF | TGTGCCAGCAGTACAGTCTCTGGAAACACCATATATTTT
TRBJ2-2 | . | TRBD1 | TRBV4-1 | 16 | CASSPAGGALPGELFF | TGCGCCAGCAGCCCAGCAGGGGGCGCGCTCCCCGGGGAGCTGTTTTTT
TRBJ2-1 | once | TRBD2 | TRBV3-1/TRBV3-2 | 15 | CASSHWTSGRREQFF | TGTGCCAGCAGCCACTGGACTAGCGGGAGACGTGAGCAGTTCTTC
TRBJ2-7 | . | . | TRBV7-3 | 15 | CASSLGGGRAYEQYF | TGTGCCAGCAGCTTAGGGGGCGGCAGAGCCTACGAGCAGTACTTC
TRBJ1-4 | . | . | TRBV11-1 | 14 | CASTRDTTNEKLFF | TGTGCCAGCACACGGGACACAACTAATGAAAAACTGTTTTTT
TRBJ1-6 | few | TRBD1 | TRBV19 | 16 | CASSVRPGQGSSPLHF | TGTGCCAGTAGTGTAAGACCGGGACAGGGGAGTTCACCCCTCCACTTT
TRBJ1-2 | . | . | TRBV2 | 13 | CASRPRTVYGYTF | TGTGCCAGCAGACCTAGGACAGTCTATGGCTACACCTTC
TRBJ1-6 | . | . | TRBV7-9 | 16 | CASSLRDGTLDSPLHF | TGTGCCAGCAGCTTAAGGGACGGGACTCTAGATTCACCCCTCCACTTT
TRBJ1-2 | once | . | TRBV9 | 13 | CASSARQNYGYTF | TGTGCCAGCAGCGCGCGACAAAACTATGGCTACACCTTC
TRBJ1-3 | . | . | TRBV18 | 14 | CASSYTGSGNTIYF | TGTGCCAGCTCGTATACAGGGTCCGGAAACACCATATATTTT
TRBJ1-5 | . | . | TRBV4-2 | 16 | CASSQDTGNLIQPQHF | TGTGCCAGCAGCCAAGATACAGGGAATCTCATCCAGCCCCAGCATTTT
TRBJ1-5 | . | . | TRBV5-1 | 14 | CASSPGGGYEPQHF | TGCGCCAGCAGCCCCGGTGGCGGCTACGAGCCCCAGCATTTT
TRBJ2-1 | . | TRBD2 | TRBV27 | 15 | CASSPGTSGENEQFF | TGTGCCAGCAGTCCCGGGACTAGCGGGGAGAATGAGCAGTTCTTC
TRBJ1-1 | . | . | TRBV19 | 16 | CASRNQRGGMNTETFF | TGTGCCAGTAGAAATCAGAGAGGGGGAATGAACACTGAAACTTTCTTT
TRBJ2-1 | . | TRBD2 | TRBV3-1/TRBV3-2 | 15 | CASSQDRTSGNEQFF | TGTGCCAGCAGCCAAGATAGGACTAGCGGCAATGAGCAGTTCTTC
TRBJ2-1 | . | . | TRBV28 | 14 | CASRHTGRYNEQFF | TGTGCCAGCAGACATACAGGGCGCTACAATGAGCAGTTCTTC
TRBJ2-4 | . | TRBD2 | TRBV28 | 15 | CASRRGLAGGYIQYF | TGTGCCAGCCGTCGGGGACTAGCGGGAGGTTACATTCAGTACTTC
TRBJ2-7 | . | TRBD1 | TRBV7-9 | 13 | CASSDRVPYEQYF | TGTGCCAGCAGCGACAGGGTCCCCTACGAGCAGTACTTC
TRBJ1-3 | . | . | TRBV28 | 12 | CASRRGTDTIYF | TGTGCCAGCAGACGGGGTACGGACACCATATATTTT
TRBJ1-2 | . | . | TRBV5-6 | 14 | CASSFGDSSYGYTF | TGTGCCAGCAGCTTTGGGGACTCGTCCTATGGCTACACCTTC
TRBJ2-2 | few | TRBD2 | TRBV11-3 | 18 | CASSLEGPEAGEAGELFF | TGTGCCAGCAGCTTAGAGGGGCCGGAAGCGGGAGAGGCCGGGGAGCTGTTTTTT
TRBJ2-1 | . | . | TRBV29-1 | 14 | CSVELGQYYNEQFF | TGCAGCGTTGAACTTGGACAGTACTACAATGAGCAGTTCTTC
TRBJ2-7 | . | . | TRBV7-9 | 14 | CASSSDNAPYEQYF | TGTGCCAGCAGCTCGGACAATGCGCCCTACGAGCAGTACTTC
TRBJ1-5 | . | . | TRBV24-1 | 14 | CATSDQQGNQPQHF | TGTGCCACCAGTGATCAACAGGGAAATCAGCCCCAGCATTTT
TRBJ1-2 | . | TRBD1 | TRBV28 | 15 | CASRRQGAASYGYTF | TGTGCCAGCAGAAGACAGGGGGCCGCAAGCTATGGCTACACCTTC